Presented here are 5 T cell receptor beta chains from one specimen sequenced in a study of T-cell reconstitution after alpha-beta-depleted transplantation in children. Construction of the TCRbeta library involved unique molecular identifiers. TCRdb processed the PCR reads anew with MiXCR; each CDR3 protein has one entry. The sample holds about 400,000 distinct CDR3 sequences, roughly 16% seen once. The material was PBMCs, mostly from graft donor cells, obtained 360 days after TCRalphabeta/CD19-depleted stem cell transplant. The receptors originated from a boy under three years old who had a stem cell transplant for Wiskott-Aldrich syndrome, so the T cells may come from the graft donor.

This clonotype was found a few times. The chain employs TRBV5-1 and TRBJ2-5; 8 nucleotides agree with TRBD1. Looked up from germline, CDR1 is SGHRS and CDR2 is YFSETQ. This CDR3 contains 14 residues. J gave up 4 bases and V 3 bases, and 5 bases lay outside the gene matches. The CDR3 bases are TGCGCCAGCAGCTACCACAGGGGGACAGAGACCCAGTACTTC. It specifies CASSYHRGTETQYF. Variable domain in full (rest from reference TRBV5-1 and TRBJ2-5): KAGVTQTPRYLIKTRGQQVTLSCSPISGHRSVSWYQQTPGQGLQFLFEYFSETQRNKGNFPGRFSGRQFSNSRSEMNVSTLELGDSALYLCASSYHRGTETQYFGPGTRLLVL.

The V call is TRBV29-1, the J call TRBJ1-2; TRBD1 might be the D (5 bases). This CDR3 is 14 amino acids long. CDR1 and CDR2 (germline): SQVTM, ANQGSEA. The V end was cut by 0 bases, the J end by 6 bases, with 14 bases between. This CDR3 reads CSVEDRSTEDGYTF. The CDR3 DNA follows: TGCAGCGTTGAAGATCGGTCGACAGAGGATGGCTACACCTTC.

The chain recombines TRBV20-1 with TRBJ2-3; 8 bases agree with TRBD2. Germline CDR1 and CDR2: DFQATT and SNEGSKA (reference sequence). The CDR3 covers 16 residues. J lost 1 base, V lost 0 bases, and 6 bases had no gene match. CDR3 nucleotide sequence: TGCAGTGCTAGAGATGGTAGCGGGAAGGGCACAGATACGCAGTATTTT. Translated: CSARDGSGKGTDTQYF.

This sequence joins TRBV6-5 and TRBJ2-7; the D gene is possibly TRBD1 (6 bases). Trimming stripped 0 bases from V and 6 bases from J, with 12 bases between. This CDR3 region has 14 residues. The germline V gene has CDR1 MNHEY and CDR2 SVGAGI. In nucleotides, the CDR3 is TGTGCCAGCAGTTACTCGACAGGACTGGGCGAGCAGTACTTC. This codes for CASSYSTGLGEQYF.

This clonotype was observed a handful of times. This rearrangement joins TRBV4-2 to TRBJ2-2; TRBD2 agrees at 15 bases. J was trimmed by 5 bases and V by 4 bases; bases with no gene match: 5. The CDR3 loop spans 17 amino acids. CDR1 and CDR2 (germline): LGHNA, YNFKEQ. This CDR3 reads CASSPRGLAGGTGELFF. CDR3 DNA sequence: TGTGCCAGCAGCCCACGAGGACTAGCGGGGGGGACCGGGGAGCTGTTTTTT.